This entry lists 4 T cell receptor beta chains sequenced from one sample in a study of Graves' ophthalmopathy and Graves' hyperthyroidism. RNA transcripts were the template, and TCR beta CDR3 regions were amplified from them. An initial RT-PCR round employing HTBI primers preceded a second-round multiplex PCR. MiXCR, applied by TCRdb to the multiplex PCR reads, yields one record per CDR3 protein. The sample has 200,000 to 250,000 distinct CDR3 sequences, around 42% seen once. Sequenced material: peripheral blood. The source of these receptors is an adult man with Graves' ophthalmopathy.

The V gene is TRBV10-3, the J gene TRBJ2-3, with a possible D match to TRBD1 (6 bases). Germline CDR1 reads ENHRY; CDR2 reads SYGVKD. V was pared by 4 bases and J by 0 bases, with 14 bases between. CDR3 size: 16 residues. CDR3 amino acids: CAISVLDRSSTDTQYF. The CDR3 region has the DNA TGTGCCATCAGTGTATTGGACAGATCTAGCACAGATACGCAGTATTTT.

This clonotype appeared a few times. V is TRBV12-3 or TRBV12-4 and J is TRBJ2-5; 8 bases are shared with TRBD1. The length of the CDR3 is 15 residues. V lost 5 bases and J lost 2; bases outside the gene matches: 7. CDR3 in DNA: TGTGCCAGCAGTCACCTCGGGACAGGTCAAGAGACCCAGTACTTC. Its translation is CASSHLGTGQETQYF.

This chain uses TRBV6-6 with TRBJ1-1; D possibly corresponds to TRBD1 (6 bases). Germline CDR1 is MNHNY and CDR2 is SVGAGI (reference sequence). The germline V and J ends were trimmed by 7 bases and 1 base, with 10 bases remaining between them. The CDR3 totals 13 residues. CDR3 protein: CASTRTENTEAFF. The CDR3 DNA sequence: TGTGCCAGCACCCGGACAGAGAACACTGAAGCTTTCTTT.

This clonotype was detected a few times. This CDR3 reads CASSLAGPGANVLTF. The CDR3 DNA reads TGTGCCAGCAGCTTAGCAGGGCCTGGGGCCAACGTCCTGACTTTC. V gene TRBV7-2 combines with J gene TRBJ2-6, with D unclear. The CDR3 spans 15 residues. Germline lookup yields CDR1 SGHTA and CDR2 FQGNSA. Deletions cut 0 bases from V and 2 bases from J, with 5 bases between.